Following are 30 T cell receptor beta chains from one sample sequenced in a study of OX40 agonist ivuxolimab in advanced cancers. TCRdb's copy holds only in-frame clones and misses some; the assay was immunoSEQ multiplex PCR. The sample carries 30,000 or so clones, 92% recorded once. The sequencing used CD4+ or CD8+ T cells sorted from blood, collected in a trial of the OX40 agonist ivuxolimab. These receptors all stem from an adult with an advanced solid tumor such as melanoma, head and neck, liver or kidney cancer.

The chain is built from TRBV11-3 and TRBJ1-1; TRBD1 might be the D (5 bases). The CDR3 extends over 13 amino acids. Trimming cost V 3 bases and J 5 bases, with 10 bases left between them. From germline, CDR1 is SGHNT and CDR2 YENEEA. CDR3 nucleotides: TGTGCCAGCAGCTTGGCAGGGAGGACTGAAGCTTTCTTT. Translating gives CASSLAGRTEAFF.

This chain connects TRBV11-3 to TRBJ2-7, with 7 bases fitting TRBD1. J gave up 2 bases and V 0 bases, and 4 bases lay outside the gene matches. The CDR3 has 15 residues. The germline CDR1 and CDR2 sequences are SGHNT and YENEEA. The CDR3 DNA reads TGTGCCAGCAGCTTAGATCGGGACAGACCCTACGAGCAGTACTTC. Translated: CASSLDRDRPYEQYF.

The chain combines TRBV29-1 with TRBJ2-5; 9 nucleotides line up with TRBD2. The CDR3 is 13 residues long. Germline V gene sequence: CDR1 SQVTM, CDR2 ANQGSEA. J was trimmed by 1 base and V by 5 bases; bases with no gene match: 2. CDR3 amino acids: CSVLAGSQETQYF. In DNA, the CDR3 is TGCAGCGTTCTAGCGGGATCCCAAGAGACCCAGTACTTC. The full variable domain, with the rest looked up from reference TRBV29-1 and TRBJ2-5, is SAVISQKPSRDICQRGTSLTIQCQVDSQVTMMFWYRQQPGQSLTLIATANQGSEATYESGFVIDKFPISRPNLTFSTLTVSNMSPEDSSIYLCSVLAGSQETQYFGPGTRLLVL.

J is TRBJ1-1 and V is TRBV6-1; TRBD1 might be the D (6 bases). Germline values: CDR1 MNHNS, CDR2 SASEGT. There are 14 residues in the CDR3. V lost 11 bases and J lost 0, with 16 bases in between. The CDR3 reads CAGGDTRLNTEAFF. In DNA, the CDR3 is TGTGCCGGAGGGGACACCAGACTGAACACTGAAGCTTTCTTT.

V gene TRBV6-5 combines with J gene TRBJ1-1; D gene uncertain. Trimming left V 5 bases short and J 4 bases short, with 14 bases between. Germline V gives CDR1 MNHEY, CDR2 SVGAGI. The CDR3 loop spans 14 amino acids. The CDR3 protein is CASSELRVGTEAFF. DNA of the CDR3: TGTGCCAGCAGTGAATTGAGGGTTGGCACTGAAGCTTTCTTT.

V is TRBV7-2 and J is TRBJ2-7; perhaps TRBD2 as D (6 bases). The CDR3 runs 14 residues. The V end was cut by 5 bases, the J end by 7 bases, with 18 bases between. Germline V gene lookup returns CDR1 SGHTA and CDR2 FQGNSA. CDR3 DNA sequence: TGTGCCAGCAGCCGGGGACTGATCATGTTGGAGCAGTACTTC. Protein: CASSRGLIMLEQYF.

The chain recombines TRBV4-1 with TRBJ2-7; weak D call: TRBD1 (6 bases). This CDR3 is 14 amino acids long. The germline V and J ends were trimmed by 4 bases and 3 bases, with 13 bases remaining between them. Germline-derived CDR1 and CDR2 are MGHRA and YSYEKL. As DNA, the CDR3 is TGCGCCAGCAGCCTGGATCAGGGGCTCTACGAGCAGTACTTC. Translated, it gives CASSLDQGLYEQYF.

J is TRBJ2-1 and V is TRBV9, with TRBD2 identical over 11 bases. Germline V gene lookup returns CDR1 SGDLS and CDR2 YYNGEE. This CDR3 contains 13 residues. The CDR3, as DNA: TGTGCATCCGGGACTAGCGGCTACAATGAGCAGTTCTTC. Protein sequence: CASGTSGYNEQFF.

The chain recombines TRBV7-2 with TRBJ2-4; 7 bases fit TRBD2. CDR3 length: 16 residues. The V and J ends lost 2 bases and 9 bases, in that order; junction bases with no gene match: 13. Germline values: CDR1 SGHTA, CDR2 FQGNSA. CDR3 sequence: CASSLSTGGGWGIQYF. The CDR3 nucleotides are TGTGCCAGCAGCTTATCTACCGGGGGAGGGTGGGGCATTCAGTACTTC.

The gene calls are TRBV6-1 and TRBJ1-6; unclear D gene. The CDR3 contains 13 residues. Germline V gene lookup returns CDR1 MNHNS and CDR2 SASEGT. V was trimmed by 6 bases and J by 4 bases, leaving 7 bases between them. The CDR3 region has the DNA TGTGCCAGCAGGGAATATTATAATTCACCCCTCCACTTT. Amino acids: CASREYYNSPLHF.

The gene calls are TRBV19 and TRBJ2-5; 12 nucleotides match TRBD1. Germline lookup yields CDR1 LNHDA and CDR2 SQIVND (reference sequence). V shed 5 bases, J shed 7 bases, and the junction held 11 bases outside the gene matches. The CDR3 totals 16 residues. CDR3 coding DNA: TGTGCCAGTAGTCTGGGGACAGGGGGCGCCGGGGTGACCCAGTACTTC. Protein product: CASSLGTGGAGVTQYF.

The rearrangement joins TRBV2 to TRBJ2-5; 7 positions agree with TRBD1. With 5 bases clipped from V and 3 bases from J, the junction kept 6 bases outside the gene matches. The CDR3 loop spans 14 amino acids. Germline V lookup: CDR1 SNHLY, CDR2 FYNNEI. The CDR3 sequence is CASSYMTGKETQYF. The CDR3, as DNA: TGTGCCAGCAGTTACATGACAGGGAAAGAGACCCAGTACTTC.

A single count supports this clone. As DNA, the CDR3 is TGTGCCAGTAGTATAGGACAAAGCTCCTACAATGAGCAGTTCTTC. Protein product: CASSIGQSSYNEQFF. This chain joins TRBV19 and TRBJ2-1; D is uncertain. The CDR3 is made up of 15 amino acids. Germline-derived CDR1 and CDR2 are LNHDA and SQIVND (reference sequence). The V and J ends lost 1 base and 0 bases respectively, with 7 bases between them.

This chain links TRBV9 with TRBJ2-5; tentatively, D is TRBD1 (6 bases). The germline gives CDR1 SGDLS, CDR2 YYNGEE. This CDR3 spans 14 amino acids. Trimming left V 2 bases short and J 5 bases short, with 13 bases between. The CDR3 bases are TGTGCCAGCAGCGTTGACGGACAGCTCGAGACCCAGTACTTC. Translation: CASSVDGQLETQYF.

The chain links TRBV4-1 to TRBJ2-2, with D maybe TRBD2 (6 bases). The CDR3 contains 16 residues. V was clipped by 5 bases and J by 2 bases, with 15 bases between them. Per the germline V gene, CDR1 is MGHRA and CDR2 is YSYEKL. As DNA, the CDR3 is TGCGCCAGCAGCTCCCGGATAGCGGAAAACACCGGGGAGCTGTTTTTT. It codes for CASSSRIAENTGELFF.

This sequence joins TRBV5-6 and TRBJ2-7, with D perhaps TRBD2 (5 bases). Germline V gene lookup returns CDR1 SGHDT and CDR2 YYEEEE. The V end was cut by 2 bases, the J end by 7 bases, with 10 bases between. The CDR3 extends over 12 amino acids. Written as DNA, the CDR3 is TGTGCCAGCAGCTTCGGGTCGGGGGAGCAGTACTTC. Amino acid sequence: CASSFGSGEQYF.

This chain links TRBV7-3 with TRBJ2-7, with TRBD2 as a possible D gene (6 bases). Deletions cut 4 bases from V and 5 bases from J, with 15 bases between. In germline, CDR1 is SGHTA, CDR2 FQGTGA. This CDR3 region has 14 residues. CDR3 protein: CASSSYLALNEQYF. The CDR3 DNA reads as TGTGCCAGCAGCTCCTACCTAGCGTTGAACGAGCAGTACTTC.

This chain links TRBV25-1 with TRBJ2-3, with a possible D match to TRBD1 (6 bases). This CDR3 is 14 amino acids long. V was trimmed by 5 bases and J by 2 bases, leaving 11 bases between them. Germline V gene sequence: CDR1 MGHDK, CDR2 SYGVNS. CDR3 residues: CASSRYRVTDTQYF. CDR3 nucleotides: TGTGCCAGCAGTAGATACAGGGTCACAGATACGCAGTATTTT.

The chain joins TRBV9 to TRBJ2-7; D gene unclear. Germline V gene sequence: CDR1 SGDLS, CDR2 YYNGEE. The CDR3 contains 14 residues. V shed 4 bases and J shed 1 base, with 12 bases lying between them. The CDR3 region is CASSPARGSYEQYF. The CDR3 nucleotides read TGTGCCAGCAGCCCAGCCCGTGGGTCCTACGAGCAGTACTTC.

This chain links TRBV7-9 with TRBJ2-7; tentative D call: TRBD1 (6 bases). Germline CDR1 is SEHNR and CDR2 is FQNEAQ (reference sequence). CDR3 length: 15 amino acids. The V end lost 3 bases, the J end lost 0 bases, and 12 bases lay between the germline ends. The CDR3 reads CASSLPQGTSYEQYF. The CDR3 DNA follows: TGTGCCAGCAGCTTGCCCCAGGGGACCTCCTACGAGCAGTACTTC.

A single count supports this clone. The V call is TRBV5-5, the J call TRBJ2-5, with D maybe TRBD1 (7 bases). Trimming cost V 1 base and J 5 bases, with 9 bases left between them. This CDR3 region has 13 residues. CDR1 and CDR2 from the germline V gene are SGHKS and YYEKEE (reference sequence). The CDR3 DNA sequence: TGTGCCAGCAGCTTGTCAGGGGGGGAGACCCAGTACTTC. Amino acid sequence: CASSLSGGETQYF.

The CDR3 loop is CASSPPGEETQYF. The DNA of the CDR3 is TGTGCCAGCAGCCCCCCCGGTGAAGAGACCCAGTACTTC. The chain recombines TRBV7-9 with TRBJ2-5; D remains unclear. Germline assignment: CDR1 SEHNR and CDR2 FQNEAQ (reference sequence). The V end was cut by 5 bases, the J end by 3 bases, with 10 bases between. The CDR3 has 13 amino acids.

This chain joins TRBV9 and TRBJ2-7; 13 nucleotides line up with TRBD2. The CDR3 consists of 15 residues. J gave up 3 bases and V 0 bases, and 0 bases lay outside the gene matches. Germline values: CDR1 SGDLS, CDR2 YYNGEE. This CDR3 reads CASSVGTSGGYEQYF. DNA for the CDR3: TGTGCCAGCAGCGTAGGGACTAGCGGGGGCTACGAGCAGTACTTC.

V is TRBV6-8 and J is TRBJ2-7; D gene unclear. Trimming left V 8 bases short and J 12 bases short, with 14 bases between. In germline, CDR1 is MNHGY, CDR2 SAAAGT. This CDR3 is built from 10 residues. The CDR3 protein is CASGFSRLYF. CDR3 in DNA: TGTGCCAGCGGATTCAGCAGGTTGTACTTC.

The chain employs TRBV6-6 and TRBJ2-7; 8 bases agree with TRBD1. V shed 6 bases and J 5 bases; nucleotides not matched to a gene: 9. CDR3 size: 14 residues. CDR1 is MNHNY and CDR2 is SVGAGI in the germline V gene (reference sequence). In DNA, the CDR3 is TGTGCCAGCAGCACGGACAGGGCCTCGGACGAGCAGTACTTC. Its protein is CASSTDRASDEQYF.

The J gene is TRBJ1-2, the V gene TRBV7-9; 10 bases line up with TRBD1. Germline values: CDR1 SEHNR, CDR2 FQNEAQ (reference sequence). This CDR3 has 14 residues. Trimming cost V 1 base and J 8 bases; bases outside gene matches: 4. The CDR3 sequence: CASSLGTGGNGYTF. In DNA, the CDR3 is TGTGCCAGCAGCTTAGGGACAGGGGGAAACGGCTACACCTTC.

The chain combines TRBV6-5 with TRBJ2-7, with a tentative D call TRBD1 (6 bases). Germline V gives CDR1 MNHEY, CDR2 SVGAGI. V was pared by 6 bases and J by 0 bases, with 12 bases between. The CDR3 runs to 14 residues. CDR3 DNA sequence: TGTGCCAGCAGCTCCCGGGACACCTCCTACGAGCAGTACTTC. Protein sequence: CASSSRDTSYEQYF.

V usage is TRBV27 and J usage is TRBJ2-1; D is ambiguous. V dropped 0 bases and J dropped 2 bases, with 11 bases sitting between them. The CDR3 consists of 16 residues. In germline, CDR1 is MNHEY, CDR2 SMNVEV (reference sequence). The CDR3 DNA is TGTGCCAGCAGTTTATCGGTCTTCCCCACCTACAATGAGCAGTTCTTC. Translated, it gives CASSLSVFPTYNEQFF.

V usage is TRBV7-7 and J usage is TRBJ2-1, with 7 positions matching TRBD1. The germline V gene has CDR1 SSHAT and CDR2 FNYEAQ (reference sequence). J was trimmed by 9 bases and V by 1 base; bases with no gene match: 9. The CDR3 consists of 15 residues. CDR3 nucleotide sequence: TGTGCCAGCAGCTTAGAACGGGCAGGGGGTGGTGAGCAGTTCTTC. Translation: CASSLERAGGGEQFF.

The V call is TRBV19, the J call TRBJ1-1, with 7 bases lining up with TRBD1. Germline loops: CDR1 LNHDA, CDR2 SQIVND (reference sequence). The CDR3 runs 13 residues. V was pared by 5 bases and J by 4 bases, with 4 bases of the junction left unmatched. In nucleotides, the CDR3 is TGTGCCAGTAGTGTCGGGACAGCCACTGAAGCTTTCTTT. This encodes CASSVGTATEAFF.